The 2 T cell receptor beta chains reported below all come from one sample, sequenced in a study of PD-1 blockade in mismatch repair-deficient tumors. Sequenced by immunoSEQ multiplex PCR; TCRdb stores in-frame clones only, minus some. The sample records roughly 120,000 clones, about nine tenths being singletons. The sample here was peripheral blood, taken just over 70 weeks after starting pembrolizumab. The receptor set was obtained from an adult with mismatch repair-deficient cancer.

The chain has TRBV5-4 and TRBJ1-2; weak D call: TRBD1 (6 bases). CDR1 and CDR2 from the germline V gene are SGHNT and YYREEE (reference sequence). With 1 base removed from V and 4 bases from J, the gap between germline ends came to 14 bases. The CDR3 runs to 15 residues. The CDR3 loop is CASSLLQGSGYGYTF. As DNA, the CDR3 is TGTGCCAGCAGCTTGCTTCAGGGGTCGGGCTATGGCTACACCTTC.

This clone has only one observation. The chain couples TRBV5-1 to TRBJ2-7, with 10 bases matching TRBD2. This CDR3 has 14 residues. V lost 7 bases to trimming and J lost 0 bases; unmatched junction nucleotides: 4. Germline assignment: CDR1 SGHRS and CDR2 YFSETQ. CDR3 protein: CASARTSGSYEQYF. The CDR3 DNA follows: TGCGCCAGCGCCAGGACTAGCGGCTCCTACGAGCAGTACTTC.